This entry lists 23 T cell receptor beta chains sequenced from one sample in a study of sequential checkpoint blockade in melanoma. Libraries were prepared by immunoSEQ multiplex PCR; TCRdb keeps only in-frame clonotypes and omits some of them. The table includes 35,000 to 40,000 clones, over 30% detected once. As to treatment: randomized to nivolumab then ipilimumab (arm A) or the reverse (arm B). Sequencing was performed on tumor tissue (inferred from file names), taken from a patient given nivolumab and ipilimumab in sequence. These TCRs come from a human donor with melanoma.

This clone showed up just a few times. The chain is built from TRBV5-1 and TRBJ2-2; 13 nucleotides match TRBD2. J lost 7 bases, V lost 2 bases, and 8 bases had no gene match. The CDR3 extends over 17 amino acids. Germline assignment: CDR1 SGHRS and CDR2 YFSETQ. The CDR3 DNA sequence: TGCGCCAGCAGCTTCGGACTAGCGGGAGTTGGGGACGGGGAGCTGTTTTTT. Protein: CASSFGLAGVGDGELFF.

This clone occurred a few times. V usage is TRBV6-8 and J usage is TRBJ1-1, with D perhaps matching TRBD1 (6 bases). In germline, CDR1 is MNHGY, CDR2 SAAAGT. The CDR3 length is 15 residues. V lost 9 bases and J 0 bases, leaving 17 bases between the germline ends. CDR3 sequence (DNA): TGTGCCAGTCTAGAACAGGGAGGTGTGAACACTGAAGCTTTCTTT. Its translation is CASLEQGGVNTEAFF.

The chain has TRBV9 and TRBJ1-1, with D possibly matching TRBD1 (6 bases). V shed 4 bases and J shed 3 bases, with 19 bases lying between them. This CDR3 is built from 16 residues. Germline values: CDR1 SGDLS, CDR2 YYNGEE. The CDR3 loop is CASSIPPVQGHTEAFF. CDR3 DNA: TGTGCCAGCAGCATTCCTCCGGTACAGGGTCACACTGAAGCTTTCTTT.

This clone was seen repeatedly, ten times or more. The chain has TRBV6-8 and TRBJ1-1; 8 nucleotides line up with TRBD1. Looked up from germline, CDR1 is MNHGY and CDR2 is SAAAGT. The CDR3 is 17 residues long. The trim removed 6 bases at V and 1 base at J, leaving 13 bases unmatched. CDR3 loop: CASRVIRGTGQNTEAFF. CDR3 coding DNA: TGTGCCAGCAGAGTTATTAGAGGGACAGGTCAGAACACTGAAGCTTTCTTT.

This sequence joins TRBV6-7 and TRBJ2-2; D possibly matches TRBD1 or TRBD2 (6 bases each). TRBV6-7 is assigned to the ORF class and has an uncertain function. There are 21 residues in the CDR3. V was cut by 8 bases and J by 5 bases, with 36 bases left in between. The CDR3 spells CASPSHSRGGFRDAATGELFF. DNA of the CDR3: TGTGCCAGCCCCTCTCACAGCAGGGGAGGTTTCCGGGACGCAGCGACCGGGGAGCTGTTTTTT.

This clone was seen only a few times. The chain combines TRBV30 with TRBJ2-5; 11 positions match TRBD2. Per germline, CDR1 GTSNPN and CDR2 SVGIG (reference sequence). CDR3 length equals 16 residues. Trimming removed 4 bases from V and 7 bases from J; junction bases left unmatched: 14. DNA of the CDR3: TGTGCCTGGAATAAACCTAGCGGGAGGACTTTTGGGACCCAGTACTTC. Its protein product is CAWNKPSGRTFGTQYF.

This chain connects TRBV6-1 to TRBJ2-2; D not certain. From germline, CDR1 is MNHNS and CDR2 SASEGT. The CDR3 runs to 14 residues. Trimming took off 0 bases at V and 1 base at J, with 3 bases between the two ends. The CDR3 spells CASSEARNTGELFF. The CDR3 DNA sequence: TGTGCCAGCAGTGAAGCCCGGAACACCGGGGAGCTGTTTTTT.

This chain connects TRBV19 to TRBJ2-3, with TRBD2 identical over 8 bases. The V and J ends lost 5 bases and 2 bases, in that order; junction bases with no gene match: 6. The V gene's germline CDR1 is LNHDA and CDR2 SQIVND (reference sequence). CDR3 length equals 15 residues. CDR3 loop: CASSWRGAYTDTQYF. CDR3 DNA sequence: TGTGCCAGTAGTTGGCGGGGGGCCTACACAGATACGCAGTATTTT. The whole variable domain, remainder taken from reference TRBV19 and TRBJ2-3, is DGGITQSPKYLFRKEGQNVTLSCEQNLNHDAMYWYRQDPGQGLRLIYYSQIVNDFQKGDIAEGYSVSREKKESFPLTVTSAQKNPTAFYLCASSWRGAYTDTQYFGPGTRLTVL.

This clone has only a few counts. In DNA, the CDR3 is TGTGCCTGGAGTCCGGGACAGGCGGGGGGCGCTTTCTTT. It codes for CAWSPGQAGGAFF. The rearrangement links TRBV30 to TRBJ1-1, with TRBD1 matching over 8 bases. V lost 2 bases and J lost 11; bases outside the gene matches: 10. CDR3 length: 13 amino acids. The germline V gene encodes CDR1 GTSNPN and CDR2 SVGIG (reference sequence).

This clone was recorded a few times. The chain employs TRBV19 and TRBJ2-7; tentatively, D is TRBD1 (5 bases). CDR1 and CDR2 from the germline V gene are LNHDA and SQIVND (reference sequence). There are 12 residues in the CDR3. Trimming removed 4 bases at V and 2 bases at J, with 6 bases between. The CDR3 sequence: CASSTTAYEQYF. The CDR3 nucleotides read TGTGCCAGTAGTACGACAGCCTACGAGCAGTACTTC.

The rearrangement links TRBV19 to TRBJ1-5; D perhaps matches TRBD1 (5 bases). Germline lookup yields CDR1 LNHDA and CDR2 SQIVND (reference sequence). Trimming cost V 4 bases and J 4 bases, with 14 bases left between them. The CDR3 sequence is 15 residues long. The CDR3 spells CASSTQGIVNQPQHF. DNA of the CDR3: TGTGCCAGTAGTACCCAGGGAATAGTAAATCAGCCCCAGCATTTT.

This clone turned up a few times. The chain links TRBV9 to TRBJ2-3; 9 bases line up with TRBD2. J was trimmed by 1 base and V by 0 bases; bases with no gene match: 6. This CDR3 spans 17 amino acids. Germline CDR1 reads SGDLS; CDR2 reads YYNGEE. The CDR3 loop is CASSVGYQREGTDTQYF. The CDR3 DNA follows: TGTGCCAGCAGCGTAGGGTACCAGCGGGAGGGCACAGATACGCAGTATTTT.

The rearrangement joins TRBV6-8 to TRBJ2-1, with D possibly matching TRBD2 (7 bases). Germline lookup yields CDR1 MNHGY and CDR2 SAAAGT. The CDR3 is 14 amino acids. V dropped 7 bases and J dropped 7 bases, with 17 bases sitting between them. This CDR3 reads CASTLGGELNEQFF. As DNA, the CDR3 is TGTGCCAGCACCCTAGGGGGGGAGTTAAATGAGCAGTTCTTC.

The chain couples TRBV29-1 to TRBJ2-1; TRBD2 aligns across 8 bases. The CDR3 has 14 residues. The junction had 8 bases not matched to a gene; V was cut back by 6 bases and J by 4 bases. Germline assignment: CDR1 SQVTM and CDR2 ANQGSEA. CDR3 sequence (DNA): TGCAGCGTCGCCTTAGTAGCGGGATACAATGAGCAGTTCTTC. Its protein product is CSVALVAGYNEQFF.

The chain employs TRBV14 and TRBJ2-7, with 8 bases that match TRBD2. Germline CDR1 SGHDN, CDR2 FVKESK. This CDR3 spans 12 amino acids. The ends lost 4 bases at V and 11 bases at J; junction bases unmatched: 7. CDR3 DNA: TGTGCCAGCAGCCCCGGGGGGGGGACGGAGTACTTC. As protein: CASSPGGGTEYF.

The V gene is TRBV11-3, the J gene TRBJ2-1, with 15 bases identical to TRBD2. The CDR3 runs to 17 residues. Germline V CDR1 and CDR2: SGHNT, YENEEA. The J segment lost 9 bases and the V segment lost 3 bases, leaving 9 bases of the junction unmatched. The CDR3: CASSFTGTSGRLREQFF. The DNA of the CDR3 is TGTGCCAGCAGCTTTACCGGGACTAGCGGGAGGTTGCGTGAGCAGTTCTTC.

This clone showed up just a few times. This chain uses TRBV7-6 with TRBJ2-2; TRBD1 aligns across 9 bases. The CDR3 extends over 15 amino acids. Germline values: CDR1 SGHVS, CDR2 FNYEAQ. J gave up 1 base and V 3 bases, and 0 bases lay outside the gene matches. CDR3 DNA sequence: TGTGCCAGCAGCTTGACAGGGGGGAACACCGGGGAGCTGTTTTTT. Its protein is CASSLTGGNTGELFF. Full variable domain (remainder filled in from reference TRBV7-6 and TRBJ2-2): GAGVSQSPRYKVTKRGQDVALRCDPISGHVSLYWYRQALGQGPEFLTYFNYEAQQDKSGLPNDRFSAERPEGSISTLTIQRTEQRDSAMYRCASSLTGGNTGELFFGEGSRLTVL.

This clone occurred a few times. The genes are TRBV11-3 and TRBJ1-5, with TRBD1 matching 7 bases. This CDR3 comprises 14 residues. V shed 5 bases, J shed 9 bases, and the junction held 10 bases outside the gene matches. Germline V CDR1 and CDR2: SGHNT, YENEEA. CDR3 sequence: CASSRGEGAGPQHF. DNA of the CDR3: TGTGCCAGCAGCCGGGGTGAGGGGGCAGGGCCCCAGCATTTT.

The gene calls are TRBV5-1 and TRBJ2-1; TRBD1 aligns across 8 bases. Unmatched junction bases numbered 4, after V lost 7 bases and J lost 1 base. Looked up from germline, CDR1 is SGHRS and CDR2 is YFSETQ. The CDR3 totals 14 residues. The CDR3 sequence: CASPGGESYNEQFF. CDR3 nucleotide sequence: TGCGCCAGCCCAGGGGGCGAATCCTACAATGAGCAGTTCTTC.

This clone was seen a handful of times. This sequence joins TRBV11-3 and TRBJ2-7, with 13 bases lining up with TRBD2. The CDR3 sequence is 16 residues long. Trimming removed 5 bases from V and 3 bases from J; junction bases left unmatched: 7. Germline CDR1 reads SGHNT; CDR2 reads YENEEA. CDR3 nucleotide sequence: TGTGCCAGCAGCCCATCGGGGACTAGCGGGAACTACGAGCAGTACTTC. Its protein product is CASSPSGTSGNYEQYF.

The rearrangement links TRBV6-8 to TRBJ2-2; D not resolved. This CDR3 is 14 amino acids long. Germline-derived CDR1 and CDR2 are MNHGY and SAAAGT. Trimming took 2 bases from V and 2 from J, leaving 6 bases between them. The CDR3 bases are TGTGCCAGCAGTTACGAACCTAACACCGGGGAGCTGTTTTTT. This encodes CASSYEPNTGELFF.

The gene calls are TRBV5-1 and TRBJ2-1; 9 nucleotides agree with TRBD1. J gave up 6 bases and V 1 base, and 8 bases lay outside the gene matches. The length of the CDR3 is 16 residues. Germline V gene sequence: CDR1 SGHRS, CDR2 YFSETQ. The CDR3 protein is CASSLLGQGIGNEQFF. The CDR3 DNA follows: TGCGCCAGCAGCTTGTTAGGACAGGGGATTGGCAATGAGCAGTTCTTC.

In this sample, this clone turned up a few times. CDR3 amino acids: CASSPHSGGESPLHF. DNA of the CDR3: TGTGCCAGCAGTCCTCACTCCGGTGGGGAATCACCCCTCCACTTT. The J gene is TRBJ1-6, the V gene TRBV28; D remains unclear. The CDR3 sequence is 15 residues long. V was shortened by 5 bases and J by 10 bases, with 18 bases between the two germline ends. Germline loops: CDR1 MDHEN, CDR2 SYDVKM.